The 8 T cell receptor beta chains below all came from one sample that was sequenced in a study of shared clonotypes between healthy human individuals. TCRdb's copy holds only in-frame clones and misses some; the assay was immunoSEQ multiplex PCR. The repertoire holds 2.3 million or so clones, 93% seen once, with 0.35% to 0.5% in the top ten. Sequencing was carried out using naive CD4+ T cells from PBMCs. Subset: CD45RA+ positively selected. These receptor sequences come from a man aged 18 to 30 in good health. Some clones in this sample may be carry-over from other donors' samples.

The chain carries TRBV9 and TRBJ2-3; TRBD2 matches at 12 bases. This CDR3 has 17 residues. In germline, CDR1 is SGDLS, CDR2 YYNGEE. V lost 4 bases and J lost 1; bases outside the gene matches: 7. CDR3 sequence reads: CASSFETSGSGTDTQYF. CDR3 nucleotide sequence: TGTGCCAGCAGCTTCGAGACTAGCGGGAGTGGCACAGATACGCAGTATTTT.

The chain recombines TRBV19 with TRBJ1-5; 7 positions agree with TRBD1. V was clipped by 3 bases and J by 4 bases; unmatched bases: 9. The V gene's germline CDR1 is LNHDA and CDR2 SQIVND (reference sequence). This CDR3 comprises 16 residues. CDR3 coding DNA: TGTGCCAGTAGTATCTCGGGCAGGGGGGGAAATCAGCCCCAGCATTTT. Amino acids: CASSISGRGGNQPQHF.

This chain joins TRBV10-3 and TRBJ2-6; D is possibly TRBD1 (6 bases). Germline V gives CDR1 ENHRY, CDR2 SYGVKD. The V end lost 7 bases, the J end lost 0 bases, and 13 bases lay between the germline ends. CDR3 size: 16 residues. The CDR3 is CAITPQGNSGANVLTF. For the CDR3, the DNA is TGTGCCATCACCCCTCAGGGGAACTCTGGGGCCAACGTCCTGACTTTC.

The V and J genes are TRBV27 and TRBJ2-1, with 7 bases identical to TRBD2. The J segment lost 7 bases and the V segment lost 6 bases, leaving 12 bases of the junction unmatched. CDR1 MNHEY and CDR2 SMNVEV come from the germline V gene (reference sequence). The CDR3 has 15 residues. The CDR3: CASRAGGGLLNEQFF. CDR3 DNA sequence: TGTGCCAGCAGAGCGGGCGGGGGTCTTTTGAATGAGCAGTTCTTC.

The gene calls are TRBV28 and TRBJ2-2; TRBD1 or TRBD2 may be the D gene (5 bases each). V shed 4 bases and J shed 3 bases, with 12 bases lying between them. The CDR3 runs to 15 residues. CDR1 is MDHEN, CDR2 SYDVKM, per germline. The CDR3 reads CASSSREGYTGELFF. The DNA for the CDR3 is TGTGCCAGCAGTTCCCGTGAGGGGTACACCGGGGAGCTGTTTTTT.

V gene TRBV30 combines with J gene TRBJ2-3; 9 nucleotides align to TRBD1. The trim removed 3 bases at V and 3 bases at J, leaving 4 bases unmatched. Looked up from germline, CDR1 is GTSNPN and CDR2 is SVGIG (reference sequence). CDR3 length: 14 amino acids. The CDR3 region is CAWSPGQGTDTQYF. Here the CDR3 DNA reads TGTGCCTGGAGCCCAGGACAGGGGACAGATACGCAGTATTTT.

The chain recombines TRBV7-2 with TRBJ2-1, with 8 bases identical to TRBD2. Germline assignment: CDR1 SGHTA and CDR2 FQGNSA. There are 14 residues in the CDR3. V shed 4 bases, J shed 2 bases, and the junction held 1 base outside the gene matches. The CDR3 region is CASSSSGPYNEQFF. The CDR3 nucleotides are TGTGCCAGCAGCTCTAGCGGGCCCTACAATGAGCAGTTCTTC.

The chain joins TRBV30 to TRBJ2-5; D might be TRBD1 (5 bases). The end of the DNA is better explained by TRBJ2-7, so the J call may be wrong. This CDR3 region has 13 residues. Germline assignment: CDR1 GTSNPN and CDR2 SVGIG (reference sequence). CDR3 sequence reads: CAWSQGQGYEQYF. Here the CDR3 DNA reads TGTGCCTGGAGTCAAGGCCAGGGCTACGAGCAGTACTTC.